These 28 T cell receptor beta chains share one sample of origin, sequenced in a study of blood T cell repertoires in COVID-19. Some clones are missing from TCRdb's copy, which holds only in-frame ones; the method was immunoSEQ multiplex PCR. The profile covers 200,000 to 250,000 clones, with 60% to 85% appearing a single time and about 7% taken by the ten largest. The sample taken for sequencing was peripheral blood. The receptors were sampled from a woman in her sixties or seventies with acute or convalescent COVID-19.

This chain links TRBV7-8 with TRBJ2-7, with TRBD1 matching 7 bases. The trim removed 8 bases at V and 5 bases at J, leaving 6 bases unmatched. Germline V lookup: CDR1 SGHVS, CDR2 FQNEAQ. The length of the CDR3 is 12 residues. The CDR3 coding sequence is TGTGCCAGCGGGACAGCCACCAACGAGCAGTACTTC. This gives the protein CASGTATNEQYF.

This chain connects TRBV6-6 to TRBJ1-2; D is undetermined. Trimming removed 2 bases from V and 2 bases from J, with 9 bases in between. Looked up from germline, CDR1 is MNHNY and CDR2 is SVGAGI (reference sequence). There are 14 residues in the CDR3. The CDR3 sequence is CASSYGAGNYGYTF. In DNA form, the CDR3 reads TGTGCCAGCAGTTACGGCGCCGGGAACTATGGCTACACCTTC.

The V and J genes are TRBV7-8 and TRBJ1-2; a possible D gene is TRBD1 (6 bases). Between the trimmed V and J ends, which lost 4 bases and 2 bases, there was a span of 8 bases. The CDR3 has 13 residues. The germline V gene encodes CDR1 SGHVS and CDR2 FQNEAQ. This chain's CDR3 is CASSSGTNYGYTF. CDR3 sequence (DNA): TGTGCCAGCAGCTCCGGGACAAACTATGGCTACACCTTC.

The chain employs TRBV7-2 and TRBJ2-5; tentative D call: TRBD2 (6 bases). V was pared by 4 bases and J by 7 bases, with 16 bases between. The CDR3 has 14 residues. CDR1 and CDR2 (germline): SGHTA, FQGNSA. CDR3 sequence: CASSSGLARGTQYF. CDR3 coding DNA: TGTGCCAGCAGCTCGGGACTCGCCCGTGGGACCCAGTACTTC.

This clone showed up just a few times. The J gene is TRBJ2-7, the V gene TRBV9; 8 bases align to TRBD1. This CDR3 has 15 residues. Unmatched junction bases numbered 9, after V lost 6 bases and J lost 1 base. Germline V gives CDR1 SGDLS, CDR2 YYNGEE. The CDR3 region is CASNTGQGESYEQYV. In DNA form, the CDR3 reads TGTGCCAGCAACACAGGACAGGGAGAATCCTACGAGCAGTACGTC.

The chain joins TRBV25-1 to TRBJ1-6; D is uncertain. The V gene's germline CDR1 is MGHDK and CDR2 SYGVNS. The CDR3 runs to 13 residues. Deletions cut 8 bases from V and 7 bases from J, with 12 bases between. In nucleotides, the CDR3 is TGTGCCAGCGGGCGCGAGACGAATTCACCCCTCCACTTT. Translated, it gives CASGRETNSPLHF. Based on the CDR3 plus reference TRBV25-1 and TRBJ1-6, the full variable domain is EADIYQTPRYLVIGTGKKITLECSQTMGHDKMYWYQQDPGMELHLIHYSYGVNSTEKGDLSSESTVSRIRTEHFPLTLESARPSHTSQYLCASGRETNSPLHFGNGTRLTVT.

This chain links TRBV5-1 with TRBJ2-3; 8 bases match TRBD2. The V and J ends lost 2 bases and 0 bases, in that order; junction bases with no gene match: 5. This CDR3 contains 16 residues. CDR1 is SGHRS and CDR2 is YFSETQ in the germline V gene. The CDR3 loop is CASSFPSGYSTDTQYF. The CDR3 DNA sequence: TGCGCCAGCAGCTTCCCTAGCGGGTATAGCACAGATACGCAGTATTTT.

The chain carries TRBV15 and TRBJ2-1; 7 positions match TRBD1. The V and J ends lost 3 bases and 5 bases, in that order; junction bases with no gene match: 10. CDR3 length equals 16 residues. Germline V lookup: CDR1 LNHNV, CDR2 YYDKDF (reference sequence). In DNA, the CDR3 is TGTGCCACCAGCAGTAACAGGGGCCTAAGACACAATGAGCAGTTCTTC. Translation: CATSSNRGLRHNEQFF.

This clone was recorded only once. This chain connects TRBV18 to TRBJ2-1; tentatively, D is TRBD2 (5 bases). This CDR3 is built from 16 residues. Deletions cut 0 bases from V and 5 bases from J, with 14 bases between. Germline V gene sequence: CDR1 KGHSH, CDR2 LQKENI. In nucleotides, the CDR3 is TGTGCCAGCTCACCACCGGTGGGGAGCGGAAACAATGAGCAGTTCTTC. Protein sequence: CASSPPVGSGNNEQFF.

V gene TRBV3-1 (or the pseudogene TRBV3-2) combines with J gene TRBJ2-7, with TRBD1 identical over 8 bases. Unmatched junction bases numbered 5, after V lost 0 bases and J lost 4 bases. The CDR3 covers 15 residues. CDR1 and CDR2 (germline): LGHDT, YNNKEL (reference sequence). CDR3 amino acids: CASSQDWGQDYEQYF. DNA of the CDR3: TGTGCCAGCAGCCAAGATTGGGGACAGGATTACGAGCAGTACTTC.

V usage is TRBV7-9 and J usage is TRBJ2-3; D is possibly TRBD2 (7 bases). This CDR3 is 15 amino acids long. Trimming cost V 4 bases and J 0 bases, with 11 bases left between them. Germline assignment: CDR1 SEHNR and CDR2 FQNEAQ (reference sequence). The chain's CDR3 is CASSWGGPSTDTQYF. CDR3 sequence (DNA): TGTGCCAGCAGCTGGGGGGGGCCGAGCACAGATACGCAGTATTTT. Together with reference TRBV7-9 and TRBJ2-3, the CDR3 gives the full variable domain: DTGVSQNPRHKITKRGQNVTFRCDPISEHNRLYWYRQTLGQGPEFLTYFQNEAQLEKSRLLSDRFSAERPKGSFSTLEIQRTEQGDSAMYLCASSWGGPSTDTQYFGPGTRLTVL.

V usage is TRBV5-1 and J usage is TRBJ2-3, with 11 bases aligning to TRBD2. Germline V lookup: CDR1 SGHRS, CDR2 YFSETQ. The J segment lost 4 bases and the V segment lost 3 bases, leaving 4 bases of the junction unmatched. This CDR3 region has 15 residues. This chain's CDR3 is CASSSSGGHSDTQYF. The CDR3 DNA reads as TGCGCCAGCAGCTCTAGCGGGGGGCATTCAGATACGCAGTATTTT.

The V and J genes are TRBV5-6 and TRBJ2-3; a possible D gene is TRBD2 (7 bases). The CDR3 consists of 15 residues. Looked up from germline, CDR1 is SGHDT and CDR2 is YYEEEE. V was trimmed by 3 bases and J by 4 bases, leaving 15 bases between them. The CDR3 here is CASSSGLEGADTQYF. CDR3 nucleotide sequence: TGTGCCAGCAGCTCCGGACTAGAGGGGGCAGATACGCAGTATTTT.

The chain carries TRBV11-2 and TRBJ2-7; 7 bases fit TRBD1. The germline V gene has CDR1 SGHAT and CDR2 FQNNGV. The junction had 7 bases not matched to a gene; V was cut back by 6 bases and J by 2 bases. The CDR3 contains 14 residues. The CDR3 loop is CASSLAGQAYEQYF. In nucleotides, the CDR3 is TGTGCCAGCAGTCTGGCTGGACAGGCCTACGAGCAGTACTTC. The whole variable domain, filled in from reference TRBV11-2 and TRBJ2-7, reads EAGVAQSPRYKIIEKRQSVAFWCNPISGHATLYWYQQILGQGPKLLIQFQNNGVVDDSQLPKDRFSAERLKGVDSTLKIQPAKLEDSAVYLCASSLAGQAYEQYFGPGTRLTVT.

The chain uses TRBV3-1 (or the pseudogene TRBV3-2) and TRBJ2-2, with D tentatively TRBD2 (5 bases). The CDR3 is 17 amino acids. Trimming shortened V by 0 bases and J by 0 bases, and 11 bases separated the two germline ends. The V gene's germline CDR1 is LGHDT and CDR2 YNNKEL (reference sequence). The CDR3 reads CASSQDSGITNTGELFF. The CDR3 coding sequence is TGTGCCAGCAGCCAAGATTCGGGGATTACGAACACCGGGGAGCTGTTTTTT.

This chain uses TRBV7-6 with TRBJ2-1; 8 nucleotides match TRBD2. The germline V gene has CDR1 SGHVS and CDR2 FNYEAQ. Trimming at V came to 5 bases and at J to 8 bases, leaving 11 bases not matched to a gene. CDR3 length: 15 amino acids. CDR3 residues: CASSRSGGGLDEQFF. The CDR3 DNA sequence: TGTGCCAGCAGCCGTTCGGGCGGGGGGCTCGATGAGCAGTTCTTC.

The chain joins TRBV12-5 to TRBJ1-1; D is perhaps TRBD1 (6 bases). The germline V and J ends were trimmed by 1 base and 3 bases, with 18 bases remaining between them. Germline-derived CDR1 and CDR2 are LGHNT and FRNRAP. CDR3 size: 17 residues. In DNA form, the CDR3 reads TGTGCTAGTGGTTTGGGTCTTGCTTCCCAGGGGTACACTGAAGCTTTCTTT. Amino acids: CASGLGLASQGYTEAFF. The full variable domain, completed using reference TRBV12-5 and TRBJ1-1, is DARVTQTPRHKVTEMGQEVTMRCQPILGHNTVFWYRQTMMQGLELLAYFRNRAPLDDSGMPKDRFSAEMPDATLATLKIQPSEPRDSAVYFCASGLGLASQGYTEAFFGQGTRLTVV.

CDR3 bases: TGTGCCAGCAGCCCGGACAGGGGGCTAGGTAACTATGGCTACACCTTC. It is translated as CASSPDRGLGNYGYTF. The chain is built from TRBV5-5 and TRBJ1-2; 11 bases agree with TRBD1. V dropped 4 bases and J dropped 1; count of bases not matched to a gene: 6. This CDR3 spans 16 amino acids. CDR1 SGHKS and CDR2 YYEKEE come from the germline V gene (reference sequence).

V and J are TRBV18 and TRBJ2-3; tentative D call: TRBD1 (6 bases). The CDR3 is 14 amino acids. V was cut by 3 bases and J by 2 bases, with 9 bases left in between. Germline values: CDR1 KGHSH, CDR2 LQKENI. The CDR3 DNA reads TGTGCCAGCTCACCCAGGGGACCCACAGATACGCAGTATTTT. It yields the protein CASSPRGPTDTQYF.

This clone was recorded a few times. This rearrangement joins TRBV5-1 to TRBJ2-5; D possibly corresponds to TRBD1 (6 bases). CDR3 length: 14 amino acids. Between the trimmed V and J ends, which lost 1 base and 2 bases, there was a span of 9 bases. CDR1 is SGHRS and CDR2 is YFSETQ in the germline V gene. CDR3 region: CASSLSQGQETQYF. The CDR3 DNA is TGCGCCAGCAGCTTGTCTCAGGGGCAAGAGACCCAGTACTTC.

The chain is built from TRBV5-1 and TRBJ2-2; 10 positions agree with TRBD1. Germline V gene lookup returns CDR1 SGHRS and CDR2 YFSETQ. There are 16 residues in the CDR3. V lost 5 bases and J lost 5; bases outside the gene matches: 9. The CDR3 DNA reads as TGCGCCAGCAGAAGCGCAGGGACAGGGGCTACCGGGGAGCTGTTTTTT. Translated: CASRSAGTGATGELFF.

The chain has TRBV2 and TRBJ2-2, with D possibly matching TRBD1 (6 bases). CDR3 length: 16 residues. The V gene lost 11 bases and the J gene lost 6 bases, with 25 bases spanning the gap. Germline CDR1 SNHLY, CDR2 FYNNEI. CDR3: CAPNPVGGRSPGELFF. The CDR3 DNA sequence: TGTGCCCCCAACCCTGTTGGGGGCCGTTCACCCGGGGAGCTGTTTTTT.

The chain recombines TRBV6-4 with TRBJ2-7, with D uncertain. The CDR3 extends over 11 amino acids. Germline CDR1 is MRHNA and CDR2 is SNTAGT. V lost 4 bases, J lost 12 bases, and 13 bases lay in between. The CDR3 DNA follows: TGTGCCAGCAGTGTATGGCCTCGTCGGTACGTC. The encoded protein is CASSVWPRRYV.

The chain combines TRBV11-1 with TRBJ2-7; 7 bases map to TRBD2. Germline V lookup: CDR1 SGHAT, CDR2 FQDESV (reference sequence). The ends lost 5 bases at V and 3 bases at J; junction bases unmatched: 13. The CDR3 extends over 16 amino acids. CDR3 sequence reads: CASSQTTGGGIYEQYF. The CDR3, as DNA: TGTGCCAGCAGCCAGACGACCGGCGGGGGAATCTACGAGCAGTACTTC. Filled out from reference TRBV11-1 and TRBJ2-7, the complete variable domain reads EAEVAQSPRYKITEKSQAVAFWCDPISGHATLYWYRQILGQGPELLVQFQDESVVDDSQLPKDRFSAERLKGVDSTLKIQPAELGDSAMYLCASSQTTGGGIYEQYFGPGTRLTVT.

The V call is TRBV19, the J call TRBJ1-2; D remains unclear. This CDR3 is 18 amino acids long. Looked up from germline, CDR1 is LNHDA and CDR2 is SQIVND (reference sequence). V lost 5 bases and J 1 base, leaving 23 bases between the germline ends. The CDR3 sequence: CASSDPGTAPTHNYGYTF. In DNA form, the CDR3 reads TGTGCCAGTAGTGACCCAGGCACTGCGCCCACACATAACTATGGCTACACCTTC.

V and J are TRBV24-1 and TRBJ2-3; D gene ambiguous. V lost 10 bases and J 2 bases, leaving 15 bases between the germline ends. The CDR3 consists of 14 residues. CDR1 KGHDR and CDR2 SFDVKD come from the germline V gene. The CDR3 is CATAGQTSTDTQYF. CDR3 nucleotide sequence: TGTGCCACGGCAGGCCAAACGTCCACAGATACGCAGTATTTT.

This clone showed up just a few times. The chain carries TRBV7-7 and TRBJ2-5; a possible D gene is TRBD2 (6 bases). Germline loops: CDR1 SSHAT, CDR2 FNYEAQ (reference sequence). The CDR3 is made up of 12 amino acids. V was pared by 8 bases and J by 4 bases, with 11 bases between. DNA for the CDR3: TGTGCCAGCGCCAGGGACTCAGAGACCCAGTACTTC. Translation: CASARDSETQYF.

The chain joins TRBV19 to TRBJ2-5, with D possibly TRBD2 on 6 matching bases. The CDR3 has 12 residues. V gave up 8 bases and J gave up 5 bases, with 12 bases separating them. CDR1 is LNHDA and CDR2 is SQIVND in the germline V gene (reference sequence). The CDR3 reads CASSTRGETQYF. Written as DNA, the CDR3 is TGTGCCAGTTCCACTCGGGGGGAGACCCAGTACTTC.